The 20 T cell receptor beta chains in this list originate from one sample, sequenced in a study of CD8 T cells in ankylosing spondylitis. Study outcomes and limitations: Characteristic, it appeared, of ankylosing spondylitis blood was a TCR beta motif of about eight highly homologous variants.

A single record per CDR3 protein comes from TCRdb applying MiXCR to the 5' RACE reads. The sample carries about 330,000 distinct CDR3 sequences, 8% recorded once. Their target antigens are unknown. The sequenced sample consisted of blood, either unsorted or a sorted T cell fraction (not recorded which). The receptors stem from a male donor with ankylosing spondylitis.

There are many counts of this clonotype. V gene TRBV28 combines with J gene TRBJ2-5, with D possibly TRBD1 on 5 matching bases. V lost 7 bases and J 2 bases, leaving 17 bases between the germline ends. Germline V gene data show CDR1 as MDHEN and CDR2 as SYDVKM. The CDR3 length is 15 residues. CDR3 sequence reads: CASILQGADQETQYF. The CDR3 DNA follows: TGTGCCAGCATCCTCCAGGGCGCGGATCAAGAGACCCAGTACTTC.

The chain has TRBV3-1 and TRBJ2-1; TRBD2 matches at 9 bases. V was clipped by 4 bases and J by 8 bases; unmatched bases: 9. CDR1 and CDR2 (germline): LGHDT, YNNKEL (reference sequence). The CDR3 contains 15 residues. CDR3 sequence reads: CASSPTPSGRYEQFF. The CDR3, as DNA: TGTGCCAGCAGCCCCACCCCCAGCGGGAGGTATGAGCAGTTCTTC.

This clonotype was seen more than once but under ten times. V gene TRBV7-6 combines with J gene TRBJ2-7; 7 bases align to TRBD2. The CDR3 runs to 14 residues. The V and J ends lost 4 bases and 5 bases, in that order; junction bases with no gene match: 8. Looked up from germline, CDR1 is SGHVS and CDR2 is FNYEAQ. DNA for the CDR3: TGTGCCAGCAGCTCGCTAGCGGATTGGGACGAGCAGTACTTC. As protein: CASSSLADWDEQYF. The full variable domain, with the rest looked up from reference TRBV7-6 and TRBJ2-7, is GAGVSQSPRYKVTKRGQDVALRCDPISGHVSLYWYRQALGQGPEFLTYFNYEAQQDKSGLPNDRFSAERPEGSISTLTIQRTEQRDSAMYRCASSSLADWDEQYFGPGTRLTVT.

This clonotype has ten or more counts. V is TRBV10-3 and J is TRBJ2-3; D remains unclear. Germline lookup yields CDR1 ENHRY and CDR2 SYGVKD. Trimming took off 0 bases at V and 1 base at J, with 8 bases between the two ends. The CDR3 is 15 amino acids. The CDR3 DNA is TGTGCCATCAGTGAGTCGGGCCATGGCACAGATACGCAGTATTTT. As protein: CAISESGHGTDTQYF.

This clonotype was picked up many times. V is TRBV5-1 and J is TRBJ2-1; no clear D. Trimming stripped 2 bases from V and 0 bases from J, with 9 bases between. This CDR3 is built from 15 residues. CDR1 SGHRS and CDR2 YFSETQ come from the germline V gene. The CDR3 here is CASSLELNSYNEQFF. The CDR3 DNA reads as TGCGCCAGCAGCTTAGAACTTAACTCCTACAATGAGCAGTTCTTC.

The chain carries TRBV27 and TRBJ2-5, with D perhaps TRBD1 (5 bases). CDR1 and CDR2 (germline): MNHEY, SMNVEV (reference sequence). The V gene lost 5 bases and the J gene lost 2 bases, with 15 bases spanning the gap. This CDR3 comprises 15 residues. CDR3 coding DNA: TGTGCCAGCAGTCCACGACAGCTAATGCAAGAGACCCAGTACTTC. Amino acid sequence: CASSPRQLMQETQYF.

The chain couples TRBV5-1 to TRBJ2-1; 8 bases are shared with TRBD2. The CDR3 contains 16 residues. The trim removed 4 bases at V and 2 bases at J, leaving 8 bases unmatched. The V gene's germline CDR1 is SGHRS and CDR2 YFSETQ. The DNA of the CDR3 is TGCGCCAGCAGCCGGGGGGGGAGCGGGGCCTACAATGAGCAGTTCTTC. Its protein product is CASSRGGSGAYNEQFF.

This chain links TRBV12-3 or TRBV12-4 with TRBJ2-3; 9 bases match TRBD2. The CDR3 loop spans 15 amino acids. V lost 5 bases to trimming and J lost 2 bases; unmatched junction nucleotides: 5. The CDR3 reads CASSRTSAHTDTQYF. The CDR3 nucleotides read TGTGCCAGCAGTCGGACTAGCGCCCACACAGATACGCAGTATTTT.

This clonotype was observed a few times. The rearrangement uses TRBV5-1 and TRBJ1-2, with D possibly TRBD1 on 5 matching bases. CDR1 SGHRS and CDR2 YFSETQ come from the germline V gene. Between the trimmed V and J ends, which lost 3 bases and 5 bases, there was a span of 11 bases. The CDR3 is made up of 13 amino acids. CDR3 sequence reads: CASSSTAGYGYTF. The CDR3 DNA follows: TGCGCCAGCAGCTCGACAGCTGGGTATGGCTACACCTTC.

The chain uses TRBV27 and TRBJ2-3; 11 bases agree with TRBD2. The CDR3 is made up of 18 amino acids. Germline CDR1 MNHEY, CDR2 SMNVEV (reference sequence). V lost 0 bases, J lost 3 bases, and 8 bases stayed unmatched. The CDR3 DNA follows: TGTGCCAGCAGTTTATCATCCAGACTAGCGGGGCAGACAGATACGCAGTATTTT. Protein product: CASSLSSRLAGQTDTQYF.

The chain's CDR3 is CASSLGGQGVYFGEQFF. CDR3 sequence (DNA): TGTGCCAGCAGCTTAGGGGGACAGGGGGTGTACTTTGGTGAGCAGTTCTTC. This chain connects TRBV7-3 to TRBJ2-1; 11 bases match TRBD1. The CDR3 length is 17 residues. Germline CDR1 SGHTA, CDR2 FQGTGA. J gave up 9 bases and V 2 bases, and 12 bases lay outside the gene matches.

This clonotype has just a few counts. The chain joins TRBV11-1 to TRBJ2-3, with 8 nucleotides matching TRBD2. Unmatched junction bases numbered 20, after V lost 5 bases and J lost 7 bases. Germline CDR1 and CDR2: SGHAT and FQDESV (reference sequence). This CDR3 region has 18 residues. CDR3 in amino acids: CASSPRAVAGTFVYTQYF. The CDR3 bases are TGTGCCAGCAGCCCCCGGGCGGTAGCGGGGACATTTGTATATACGCAGTATTTT. Together with reference TRBV11-1 and TRBJ2-3, the CDR3 gives the full variable domain: EAEVAQSPRYKITEKSQAVAFWCDPISGHATLYWYRQILGQGPELLVQFQDESVVDDSQLPKDRFSAERLKGVDSTLKIQPAELGDSAMYLCASSPRAVAGTFVYTQYFGPGTRLTVL.

In its sample, this clonotype was seen a few times. V is TRBV5-1 and J is TRBJ2-2; D remains unclear. The length of the CDR3 is 14 residues. The V end lost 4 bases, the J end lost 7 bases, and 14 bases lay between the germline ends. Germline values: CDR1 SGHRS, CDR2 YFSETQ. In DNA, the CDR3 is TGCGCCAGCAGCGAGGACCGGAGCATCGGGGAGCTGTTTTTT. Translation gives CASSEDRSIGELFF.

This clonotype appeared many times. V is TRBV28 and J is TRBJ1-1; tentatively, D is TRBD1 (5 bases). Germline V gene data show CDR1 as MDHEN and CDR2 as SYDVKM. V lost 8 bases, J lost 8 bases, and 15 bases lay in between. The CDR3 is 12 residues long. The CDR3: CASFGATGEAFF. CDR3 in DNA: TGTGCCAGCTTCGGGGCGACGGGGGAAGCTTTCTTT.

This clonotype was detected only a few times. The CDR3 nucleotides are TGTGCCATCAGTGAGAGGCGGGAGGGTGGCGAGCAGTACTTC. Its translation: CAISERREGGEQYF. This rearrangement joins TRBV10-3 to TRBJ2-7; 9 bases line up with TRBD2. There are 14 residues in the CDR3. V was pared by 2 bases and J by 6 bases, with 5 bases of the junction left unmatched. Germline V gene data show CDR1 as ENHRY and CDR2 as SYGVKD.

This clonotype has ten or more counts. The chain joins TRBV12-3 or TRBV12-4 to TRBJ2-1; possibly TRBD1 for D (5 bases). Trimming cost V 3 bases and J 3 bases, with 12 bases left between them. The CDR3 is 15 amino acids. CDR3 residues: CASSFGQGSYNEQFF. CDR3 DNA sequence: TGTGCCAGCAGTTTCGGCCAGGGAAGCTACAATGAGCAGTTCTTC.

In this sample, this clonotype turned up a few times. This chain connects TRBV6-1 to TRBJ2-2; possibly TRBD2 for D (5 bases). CDR1 MNHNS and CDR2 SASEGT come from the germline V gene. V was clipped by 6 bases and J by 0 bases, with 11 bases between them. CDR3 length: 15 amino acids. CDR3 DNA: TGTGCCAGCAGGTGGGGAGTTACGAACACCGGGGAGCTGTTTTTT. This gives the protein CASRWGVTNTGELFF.

This clonotype was seen ten or more times. The V gene is TRBV29-1, the J gene TRBJ2-5, with 12 bases lining up with TRBD1. The CDR3 totals 17 residues. V dropped 1 base and J dropped 5; count of bases not matched to a gene: 11. CDR1 and CDR2 from the germline V gene are SQVTM and ANQGSEA. Here the CDR3 reads CSVEAGQGAVTRETQYF. The CDR3, as DNA: TGCAGCGTTGAAGCGGGACAGGGGGCGGTTACCCGCGAGACCCAGTACTTC. The whole variable domain, filled in from reference TRBV29-1 and TRBJ2-5, reads SAVISQKPSRDICQRGTSLTIQCQVDSQVTMMFWYRQQPGQSLTLIATANQGSEATYESGFVIDKFPISRPNLTFSTLTVSNMSPEDSSIYLCSVEAGQGAVTRETQYFGPGTRLLVL.

This clonotype has a count of ten or more. The chain carries TRBV6-5 and TRBJ1-3; D is unresolved. CDR1 and CDR2 from the germline V gene are MNHEY and SVGAGI. Trimming stripped 2 bases from V and 5 bases from J, with 7 bases between. CDR3 size: 13 residues. The CDR3 protein is CASSYGPRNTIYF. In nucleotides, the CDR3 is TGTGCCAGCAGTTACGGACCGCGAAACACCATATATTTT.

This clonotype was observed a few times. The rearrangement links TRBV30 to TRBJ2-1; 7 bases fit TRBD1. V shed 3 bases and J 6 bases; nucleotides not matched to a gene: 20. The CDR3 is 18 residues long. Germline CDR1 and CDR2: GTSNPN and SVGIG (reference sequence). DNA of the CDR3: TGTGCCTGGAGGGCTAATCCGGGACAGACTTACGACTTCAATGAGCAGTTCTTC. Its protein product is CAWRANPGQTYDFNEQFF.